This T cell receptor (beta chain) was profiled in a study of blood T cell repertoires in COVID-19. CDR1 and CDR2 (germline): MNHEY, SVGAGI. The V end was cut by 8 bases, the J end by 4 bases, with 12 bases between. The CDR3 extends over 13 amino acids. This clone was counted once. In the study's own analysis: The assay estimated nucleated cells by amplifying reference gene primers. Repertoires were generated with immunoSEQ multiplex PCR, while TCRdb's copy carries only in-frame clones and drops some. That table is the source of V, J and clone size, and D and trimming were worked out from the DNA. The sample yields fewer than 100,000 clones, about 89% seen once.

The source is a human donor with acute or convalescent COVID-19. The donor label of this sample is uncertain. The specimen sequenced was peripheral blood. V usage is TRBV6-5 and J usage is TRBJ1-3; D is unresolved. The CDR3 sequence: CASPRPGGNTIYF. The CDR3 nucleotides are TGTGCCAGCCCCCGGCCGGGGGGAAACACCATATATTTT.